The TCR beta chain under discussion was sequenced for a study of shared clonotypes between healthy human individuals. At the level of the study: Ranging from 18 to 49 in age, donors were a couple of women and three men. CD4 naive and memory got three plates each, CD8 naive two, CD8 memory one. Whole-study results and caveats: Generally, estimated richness proved larger in naive subsets than it did in memory subsets. The sharing of 4% to 5.5% of naive CD4 clonotypes was seen across a few donors.

Turning to this clone: Its antigen is unknown.

This CDR3 has 15 amino acids. V lost 4 bases and J 0 bases, leaving 13 bases between the germline ends. The germline gives CDR1 SGHTA, CDR2 FQGNSA. Produced via immunoSEQ multiplex PCR; TCRdb's table is partial and in-frame only. Here the sample spans 1,500,000 or so clones, roughly 96% being singletons. The source is a man in his thirties or forties in good health. V usage is TRBV7-2 and J usage is TRBJ2-7; D is unclear. The sequenced sample consisted of naive CD4+ T cells sorted from blood. Documented subset: CD45RA+ positively selected. The CDR3 reads CASSSQPGSSYEQYF. In DNA form, the CDR3 reads TGTGCCAGCAGCTCCCAACCCGGGTCCTCCTACGAGCAGTACTTC.